One and the same sample provided the 17 T cell receptor beta chains below, sequenced in a study of blood T cell repertoires in COVID-19. Here immunoSEQ multiplex PCR was the method, and the copy in TCRdb shows in-frame clones only, minus some. The sample shows over 70,000 clones, 65% to 85% of them seen only once. The sample was peripheral blood. The origin of the receptors is a human donor in a cohort sampled during active COVID-19.

The chain combines TRBV9 with TRBJ2-5; 7 bases map to TRBD2. Germline V gene data show CDR1 as SGDLS and CDR2 as YYNGEE. Trimming at V came to 0 bases and at J to 4 bases, leaving 9 bases not matched to a gene. The CDR3 contains 16 residues. The CDR3 bases are TGTGCCAGCAGCGTAGGAGGACTAGACCATACAGAGACCCAGTACTTC. Translated, it gives CASSVGGLDHTETQYF.

This rearrangement joins TRBV5-4 to TRBJ1-2, with D possibly being TRBD1 (5 bases). V was cut by 5 bases and J by 7 bases, with 15 bases left in between. Germline V gives CDR1 SGHNT, CDR2 YYREEE (reference sequence). The CDR3 consists of 13 residues. In DNA form, the CDR3 reads TGTGCCAGCAGATTGCAGGGAGGTGGTGGCTACACCTTC. It encodes CASRLQGGGGYTF.

This chain connects TRBV6-4 to TRBJ1-5; the D gene is possibly TRBD1 (5 bases). CDR1 is MRHNA, CDR2 SNTAGT, per germline. This CDR3 contains 15 residues. The V end lost 3 bases, the J end lost 0 bases, and 9 bases lay between the germline ends. The CDR3 nucleotides are TGTGCCAGCAGTGATCGACAGAATAGCAATCAGCCCCAGCATTTT. Translated: CASSDRQNSNQPQHF.

This clone has more than one count but fewer than ten. The V call is TRBV18, the J call TRBJ1-2, with TRBD1 as a possible D gene (6 bases). V shed 3 bases and J shed 6 bases, with 14 bases lying between them. CDR1 and CDR2 from the germline V gene are KGHSH and LQKENI. The CDR3 sequence is 14 residues long. The CDR3 region has the DNA TGTGCCAGCTCACCCACAGGGCAGTGGGATGGCTACACCTTC. This codes for CASSPTGQWDGYTF.

V gene TRBV6-5 combines with J gene TRBJ2-3; 7 bases fit TRBD2. From germline, CDR1 is MNHEY and CDR2 SVGAGI. Trimming at V came to 6 bases and at J to 6 bases, leaving 6 bases not matched to a gene. The CDR3 loop spans 13 amino acids. The CDR3 nucleotides read TGTGCCAGCAGGCAGACTAGCTCTGATACGCAGTATTTT. Amino acid sequence: CASRQTSSDTQYF.

This chain links TRBV7-2 with TRBJ1-6; 11 bases map to TRBD1. V lost 6 bases and J lost 6; bases outside the gene matches: 10. Germline V gene lookup returns CDR1 SGHTA and CDR2 FQGNSA. The CDR3 length is 17 residues. The CDR3 DNA follows: TGTGCCAGCAGGCTTGGGACAGGGGGATGGAGTAATTCACCCCTCCACTTT. Amino acid sequence: CASRLGTGGWSNSPLHF.

This clone showed up just once. The rearrangement joins TRBV11-3 to TRBJ2-3; possibly TRBD2 for D (6 bases). Trimming cost V 5 bases and J 5 bases, with 17 bases left between them. CDR1 SGHNT and CDR2 YENEEA come from the germline V gene. The CDR3 covers 15 residues. The CDR3 spells CASSPYGTLQDTQYF. The CDR3 nucleotides are TGTGCCAGCAGCCCCTACGGGACTTTGCAAGATACGCAGTATTTT. The whole variable domain, remainder taken from reference TRBV11-3 and TRBJ2-3, is EAGVVQSPRYKIIEKKQPVAFWCNPISGHNTLYWYLQNLGQGPELLIRYENEEAVDDSQLPKDRFSAERLKGVDSTLKIQPAELGDSAVYLCASSPYGTLQDTQYFGPGTRLTVL.

The rearrangement links TRBV9 to TRBJ1-1; weak D call: TRBD1 (6 bases). Germline-derived CDR1 and CDR2 are SGDLS and YYNGEE. The CDR3 is 14 residues long. Trimming stripped 2 bases from V and 5 bases from J, with 13 bases between. The CDR3 spells CASSVRQEVTEAFF. CDR3 in DNA: TGTGCCAGCAGCGTGAGACAGGAGGTAACTGAAGCTTTCTTT.

The chain recombines TRBV7-6 with TRBJ2-3, with D perhaps matching TRBD2 (6 bases). This CDR3 has 16 residues. The germline V and J ends were trimmed by 3 bases and 2 bases, with 15 bases remaining between them. CDR1 is SGHVS, CDR2 FNYEAQ, per germline. The CDR3 sequence: CASSFRSSGDTDTQYF. In DNA form, the CDR3 reads TGTGCCAGCAGCTTTCGGTCATCGGGAGACACAGATACGCAGTATTTT.

Points on this clone: The same CDR3 is also encoded by other DNA sequences in this sample. This chain connects TRBV5-1 to TRBJ2-3; 7 bases fit TRBD1. The V segment lost 4 bases and the J segment 2 bases; nucleotides outside the gene matches: 7. The CDR3 runs 15 residues. Germline V gene sequence: CDR1 SGHRS, CDR2 YFSETQ. The CDR3 here is CASSPPGQNTDTQYF. The CDR3 DNA is TGCGCCAGCAGCCCGCCGGGACAGAACACAGATACGCAGTATTTT.

A single count supports this clone. The CDR3 reads CASSKGQGFETQYF. The CDR3 nucleotides are TGCGCCAGCTCCAAGGGACAGGGTTTTGAGACCCAGTACTTC. The rearrangement links TRBV5-1 to TRBJ2-5, with TRBD1 identical over 9 bases. J was trimmed by 5 bases and V by 7 bases; bases with no gene match: 9. Germline V gene lookup returns CDR1 SGHRS and CDR2 YFSETQ. The CDR3 spans 14 residues. The full variable domain, with the rest looked up from reference TRBV5-1 and TRBJ2-5, is KAGVTQTPRYLIKTRGQQVTLSCSPISGHRSVSWYQQTPGQGLQFLFEYFSETQRNKGNFPGRFSGRQFSNSRSEMNVSTLELGDSALYLCASSKGQGFETQYFGPGTRLLVL.

A few counts support this clone. The CDR3 DNA follows: TGTGCCAGCAGGGGGGACAGGGGCGAGCAGTACTTC. Protein sequence: CASRGDRGEQYF. The genes are TRBV2 and TRBJ2-7; the match to TRBD1 covers 10 bases. Germline values: CDR1 SNHLY, CDR2 FYNNEI. The V gene end was trimmed by 6 bases and the J gene end by 6 bases; junction bases not matched to a gene: 2. This CDR3 has 12 residues.

The rearrangement joins TRBV5-6 to TRBJ2-1; TRBD2 might be the D (5 bases). V lost 0 bases to trimming and J lost 9 bases, with 10 bases between them. The CDR3 consists of 13 residues. Germline V gene data show CDR1 as SGHDT and CDR2 as YYEEEE. For the CDR3, the DNA is TGTGCCAGCAGCTTGGTGGCGGGTGGTGAGCAGTTCTTC. This encodes CASSLVAGGEQFF.

The V call is TRBV9, the J call TRBJ2-5; TRBD2 matches 12 bases. Germline CDR1 and CDR2: SGDLS and YYNGEE. This CDR3 spans 15 amino acids. The V gene end was trimmed by 4 bases and the J gene end by 2 bases; junction bases not matched to a gene: 3. CDR3 sequence: CASSTTSGGQETQYF. In DNA form, the CDR3 reads TGTGCCAGCAGCACGACTAGCGGGGGTCAAGAGACCCAGTACTTC.

The chain links TRBV7-8 to TRBJ1-1, with 7 bases that match TRBD1. The CDR3 has 16 residues. The germline gives CDR1 SGHVS, CDR2 FQNEAQ. V shed 5 bases, J shed 5 bases, and the junction held 14 bases outside the gene matches. The CDR3 nucleotides are TGTGCCAGCAGCCTCTCGACAGGGACTTTGGGGACTGAAGCTTTCTTT. Translated, it gives CASSLSTGTLGTEAFF.

The CDR3 DNA sequence: TGTGCCAGCAGTAGTACAGGGGGCGACCCCAACTATGGCTACACCTTC. Its translation is CASSSTGGDPNYGYTF. The chain couples TRBV28 to TRBJ1-2; 9 bases fit TRBD1. Germline assignment: CDR1 MDHEN and CDR2 SYDVKM. This CDR3 contains 16 residues. J was trimmed by 2 bases and V by 5 bases; bases with no gene match: 9.

V gene TRBV28 combines with J gene TRBJ1-4, with a tentative D call TRBD1 (6 bases). Germline V gene data show CDR1 as MDHEN and CDR2 as SYDVKM. The CDR3 has 16 residues. V was pared by 3 bases and J by 8 bases, with 19 bases between. The CDR3 region has the DNA TGTGCCAGCAGTTTCAGGGGCCCCGGGCTCAAAGAAAAACTGTTTTTT. Translation gives CASSFRGPGLKEKLFF.